This T cell receptor (beta chain) derives from a study of beta chain features in type 1 diabetes. Expressed TCRB transcripts were sequenced, since all the RNA that had been isolated was reverse transcribed. TCRdb's copy holds only in-frame clones and misses some; the assay was immunoSEQ multiplex PCR. The table lists 300,000 to 400,000 clones, over 10% of them singletons, with less than 0.02% in the top ten. The CDR3 has 14 amino acids. The V and J ends lost 2 bases and 1 base respectively, with 8 bases between them. CDR1 is KGHSH and CDR2 is LQKENI in the germline V gene. This clone was found a few times.

The sequenced material came from naive CD4+ T cells from blood. This sequence was found in a man aged 18 to 30 in good health. The chain links TRBV18 to TRBJ2-5; D might be TRBD1 (6 bases). The CDR3 protein is CASSPGTLQETQYF. CDR3 bases: TGTGCCAGCTCACCAGGGACACTCCAAGAGACCCAGTACTTC.